Sequencing of this T cell receptor (beta chain) was carried out in a study of T cells in Graves' hyperthyroidism and ophthalmopathy. TCR beta CDR3 regions were amplified from RNA transcripts. Initially, a first-round RT-PCR of the TCR CDR3 employed the HTBI primer set. TCRdb called the multiplex PCR reads again in MiXCR, with one record for every CDR3 protein. The sample carries about 500,000 distinct CDR3 sequences, 15% to 20% recorded once. This CDR3 has 15 amino acids. V trimming: 5 bases; J trimming: 4 bases; junction bases outside the gene matches: 9. The germline gives CDR1 SGHNT, CDR2 YYREEE (reference sequence). Clinical symptoms, serum thyroxine, TRAb, thyroid ultrasound and orbital computed tomography established diagnosis. Fresh peripheral blood, 7.5 to 10 ml, was the source of the PBMCs. This clonotype was counted at least ten times. Its matching antigen is unknown. Whole-study results and caveats: Most clonotypes expanded in the thyroid (above 0.001) were also present in blood.

This chain links TRBV5-4 with TRBJ2-5; 9 nucleotides agree with TRBD1. The clonotype comes from a woman aged 25 to 39 with Graves' ophthalmopathy. The specimen was blood. The CDR3 sequence is CASSLITGGLETQYF. CDR3 coding DNA: TGTGCCAGCAGTCTTATTACAGGGGGCTTAGAGACCCAGTACTTC.